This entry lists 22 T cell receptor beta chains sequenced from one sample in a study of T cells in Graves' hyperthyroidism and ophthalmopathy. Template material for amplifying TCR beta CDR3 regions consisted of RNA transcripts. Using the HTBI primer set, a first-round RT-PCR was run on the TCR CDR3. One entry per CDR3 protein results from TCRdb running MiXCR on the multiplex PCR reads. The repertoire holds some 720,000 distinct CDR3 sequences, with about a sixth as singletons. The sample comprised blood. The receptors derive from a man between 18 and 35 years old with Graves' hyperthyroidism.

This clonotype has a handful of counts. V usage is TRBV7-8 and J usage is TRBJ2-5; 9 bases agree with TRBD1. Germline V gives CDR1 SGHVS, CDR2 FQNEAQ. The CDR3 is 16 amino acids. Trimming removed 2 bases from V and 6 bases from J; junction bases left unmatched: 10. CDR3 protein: CASSLLSGTGRKTQYF. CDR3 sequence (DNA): TGTGCCAGCAGCTTACTTTCCGGGACAGGGAGAAAGACCCAGTACTTC.

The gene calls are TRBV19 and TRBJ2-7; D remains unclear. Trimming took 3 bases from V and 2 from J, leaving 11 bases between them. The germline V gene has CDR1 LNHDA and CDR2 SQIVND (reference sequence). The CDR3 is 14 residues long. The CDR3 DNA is TGTGCCAGTAGTATGAAGCTAGGCCCCTACGAGCAGTACTTC. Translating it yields CASSMKLGPYEQYF.

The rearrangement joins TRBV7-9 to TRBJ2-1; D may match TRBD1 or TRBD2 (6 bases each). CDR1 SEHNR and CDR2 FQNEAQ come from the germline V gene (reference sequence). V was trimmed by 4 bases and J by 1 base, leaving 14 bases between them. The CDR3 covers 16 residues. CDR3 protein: CASSSLSGASYNEQFF. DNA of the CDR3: TGTGCCAGCAGCTCCCTGTCGGGGGCTTCCTACAATGAGCAGTTCTTC.

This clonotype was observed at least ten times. The CDR3 nucleotides read TGCAGCGTTGATGCTGGGGCCAACGTCCTGACTTTC. Translated, it gives CSVDAGANVLTF. This chain links TRBV29-1 with TRBJ2-6, with no clear D. Trimming removed 3 bases from V and 2 bases from J, with 2 bases in between. CDR1 is SQVTM, CDR2 ANQGSEA, per germline. The CDR3 sequence is 12 residues long.

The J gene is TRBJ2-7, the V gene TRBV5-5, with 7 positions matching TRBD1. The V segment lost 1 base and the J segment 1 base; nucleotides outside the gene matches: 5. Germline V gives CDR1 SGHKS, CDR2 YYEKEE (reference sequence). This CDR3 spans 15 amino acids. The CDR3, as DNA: TGTGCCAGCAGCTTGAGCAGGGGGATTTCCTACGAGCAGTACTTC. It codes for CASSLSRGISYEQYF.

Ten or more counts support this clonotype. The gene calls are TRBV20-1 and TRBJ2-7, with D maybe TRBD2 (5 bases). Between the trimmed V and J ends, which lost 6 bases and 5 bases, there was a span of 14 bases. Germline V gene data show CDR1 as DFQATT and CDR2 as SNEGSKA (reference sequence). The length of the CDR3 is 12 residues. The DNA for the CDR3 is TGCAGTGCCCGGAGGCTCCTGAACGAGCAGTACTTC. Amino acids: CSARRLLNEQYF.

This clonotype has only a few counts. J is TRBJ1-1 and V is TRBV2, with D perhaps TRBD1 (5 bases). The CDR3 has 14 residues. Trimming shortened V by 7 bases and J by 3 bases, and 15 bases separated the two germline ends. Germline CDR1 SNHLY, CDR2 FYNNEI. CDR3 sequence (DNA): TGTGCCAGCAATCTCGGGGGAGCGGACACTGAAGCTTTCTTT. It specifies CASNLGGADTEAFF.

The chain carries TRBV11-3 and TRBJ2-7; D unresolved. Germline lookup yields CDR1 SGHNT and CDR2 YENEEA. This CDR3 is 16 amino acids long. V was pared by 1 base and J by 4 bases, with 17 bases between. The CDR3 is CASSLARAVPFYEQYF. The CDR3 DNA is TGTGCCAGCAGCTTAGCGAGAGCCGTCCCTTTTTACGAGCAGTACTTC.

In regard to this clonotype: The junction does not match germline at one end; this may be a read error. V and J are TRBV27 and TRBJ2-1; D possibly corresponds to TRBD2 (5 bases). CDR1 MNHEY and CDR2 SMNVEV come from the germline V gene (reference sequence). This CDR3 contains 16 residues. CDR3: CASSLRGAVAYNEQLF. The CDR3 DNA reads TGTGCCAGCAGTTTAAGAGGAGCGGTTGCCTACAATGAGCAGCTCTTC.

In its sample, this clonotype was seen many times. The CDR3 DNA sequence: TGTGCCAGCAGGGGCGGTGGGAGTGGATACAATGAGCAGTTCTTC. Protein: CASRGGGSGYNEQFF. V and J are TRBV12-3 or TRBV12-4 and TRBJ2-1, with a possible D match to TRBD2 (5 bases). The V end was cut by 6 bases, the J end by 4 bases, with 16 bases between. The CDR3 is made up of 15 amino acids.

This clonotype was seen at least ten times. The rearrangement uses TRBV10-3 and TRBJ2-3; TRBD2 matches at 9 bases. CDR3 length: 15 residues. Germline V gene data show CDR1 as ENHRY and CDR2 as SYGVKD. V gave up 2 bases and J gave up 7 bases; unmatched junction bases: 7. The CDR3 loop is CAISERRGTSNTQYF. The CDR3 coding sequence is TGTGCCATCAGTGAGAGGAGGGGGACTAGCAATACGCAGTATTTT.

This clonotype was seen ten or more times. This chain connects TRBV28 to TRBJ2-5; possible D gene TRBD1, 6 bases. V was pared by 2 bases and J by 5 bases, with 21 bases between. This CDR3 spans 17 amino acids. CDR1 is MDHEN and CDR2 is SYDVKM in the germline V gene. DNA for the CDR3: TGTGCCAGCAGTTTAGAATGGACAGAAGACTTGATTGAGACCCAGTACTTC. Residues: CASSLEWTEDLIETQYF.

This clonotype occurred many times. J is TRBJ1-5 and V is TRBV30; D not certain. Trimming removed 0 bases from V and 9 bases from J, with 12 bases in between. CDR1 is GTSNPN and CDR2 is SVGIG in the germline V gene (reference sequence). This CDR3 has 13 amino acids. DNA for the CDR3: TGTGCCTGGAGTGTAGACGGTCAAGGGCCCCAGCATTTT. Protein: CAWSVDGQGPQHF.

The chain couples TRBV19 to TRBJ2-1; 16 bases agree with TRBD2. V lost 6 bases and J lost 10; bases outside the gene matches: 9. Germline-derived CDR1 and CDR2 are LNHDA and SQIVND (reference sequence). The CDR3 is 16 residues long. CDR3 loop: CASSPPGGLAGGEQFF. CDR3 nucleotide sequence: TGTGCCAGTAGCCCCCCCGGGGGACTAGCGGGAGGGGAGCAGTTCTTC.

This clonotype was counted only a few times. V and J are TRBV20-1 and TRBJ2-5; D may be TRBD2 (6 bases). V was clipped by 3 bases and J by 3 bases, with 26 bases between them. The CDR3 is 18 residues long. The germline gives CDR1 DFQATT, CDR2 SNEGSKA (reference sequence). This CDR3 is CSARDDYSGPREEETQYF. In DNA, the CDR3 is TGCAGTGCTAGGGACGACTATAGCGGACCGAGGGAAGAAGAGACCCAGTACTTC.

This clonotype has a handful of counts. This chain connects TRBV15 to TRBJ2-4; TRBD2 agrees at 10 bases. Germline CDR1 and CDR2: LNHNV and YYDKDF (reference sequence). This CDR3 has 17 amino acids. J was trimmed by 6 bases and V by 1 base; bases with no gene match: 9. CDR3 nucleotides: TGTGCCACCAGCAGAGGATTAGCGGGAGGTATCTCAAACATTCAGTACTTC. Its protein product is CATSRGLAGGISNIQYF.

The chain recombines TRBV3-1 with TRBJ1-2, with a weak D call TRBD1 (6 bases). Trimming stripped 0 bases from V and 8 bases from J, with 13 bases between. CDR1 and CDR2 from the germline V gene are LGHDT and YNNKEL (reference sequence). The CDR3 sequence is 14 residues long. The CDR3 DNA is TGTGCCAGCAGCCAAGATTATGCAGGGGCCGGCTACACCTTC. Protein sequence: CASSQDYAGAGYTF.

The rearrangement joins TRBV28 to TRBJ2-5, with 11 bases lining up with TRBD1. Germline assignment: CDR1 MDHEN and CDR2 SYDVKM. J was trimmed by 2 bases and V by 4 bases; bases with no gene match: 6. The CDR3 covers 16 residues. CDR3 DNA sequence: TGTGCCAGCAGTTCCGGACAGGGGGCTGGACAAGAGACCCAGTACTTC. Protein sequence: CASSSGQGAGQETQYF.

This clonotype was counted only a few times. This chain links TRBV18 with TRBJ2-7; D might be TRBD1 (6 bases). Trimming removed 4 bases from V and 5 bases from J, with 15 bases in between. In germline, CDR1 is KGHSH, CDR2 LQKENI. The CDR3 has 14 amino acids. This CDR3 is CASSLLGQRDEQYF. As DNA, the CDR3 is TGTGCCAGCTCACTCCTCGGACAGCGAGACGAGCAGTACTTC.

The CDR3 spells CASSAEGRNNEKLFF. CDR3 sequence (DNA): TGTGCCAGCAGCGCCGAGGGACGGAATAATGAAAAACTGTTTTTT. The chain recombines TRBV9 with TRBJ1-4, with a weak D call TRBD1 (5 bases). CDR3 length: 15 residues. Trimming took off 3 bases at V and 4 bases at J, with 13 bases between the two ends. Germline values: CDR1 SGDLS, CDR2 YYNGEE.

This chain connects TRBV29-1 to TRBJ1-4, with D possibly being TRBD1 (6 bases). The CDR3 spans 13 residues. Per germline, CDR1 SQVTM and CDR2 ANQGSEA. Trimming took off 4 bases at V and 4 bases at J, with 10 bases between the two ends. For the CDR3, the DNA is TGCAGCGTTGGGGACAACCTTAATGAAAAACTGTTTTTT. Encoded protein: CSVGDNLNEKLFF. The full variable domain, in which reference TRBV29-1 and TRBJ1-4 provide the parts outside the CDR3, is SAVISQKPSRDICQRGTSLTIQCQVDSQVTMMFWYRQQPGQSLTLIATANQGSEATYESGFVIDKFPISRPNLTFSTLTVSNMSPEDSSIYLCSVGDNLNEKLFFGSGTQLSVL.

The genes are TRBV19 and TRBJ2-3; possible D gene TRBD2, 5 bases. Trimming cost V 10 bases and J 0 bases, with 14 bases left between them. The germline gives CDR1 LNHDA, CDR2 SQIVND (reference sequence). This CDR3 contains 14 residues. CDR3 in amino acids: CATRREGSTDTQYF. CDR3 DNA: TGTGCCACCAGGAGAGAGGGCAGCACAGATACGCAGTATTTT. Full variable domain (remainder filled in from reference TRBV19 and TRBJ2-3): DGGITQSPKYLFRKEGQNVTLSCEQNLNHDAMYWYRQDPGQGLRLIYYSQIVNDFQKGDIAEGYSVSREKKESFPLTVTSAQKNPTAFYLCATRREGSTDTQYFGPGTRLTVL.